Here is one T cell receptor (beta chain) with its context. The target of this receptor is not known. Within one base of it there is no much larger clone, and no base qualities were kept. The donors were included in the validation cohort of some 120 subjects, a group kept apart from the roughly 700-subject first cohort. This sample was taken from a study of cytomegalovirus exposure and HLA in healthy donors (dated by TCRdb to about 2017). General notes on the study: The roughly 670 repertoires of the first cohort and the roughly 120 validation repertoires were produced on the same platform, according to a later analysis. High-throughput TCR immunosequencing, statistical association of individual TCRs with disease status, and machine learning were combined to predict cytomegalovirus infection status. Besides the first cohort of some 670 subjects, a separate validation cohort made up of over a hundred different subjects was used. The study aimed to test whether cataloging public T cell receptors could reveal signatures of past pathogen exposure.

Broad study findings and their caveats: In the study, 164 TCR beta chains were listed as associated with cytomegalovirus. In both the original and validation cohorts, the classifier was reported to diagnose cytomegalovirus status with high specificity and sensitivity. In vitro tests confirmed that a few of the cytomegalovirus-associated TCR beta chains recognize cytomegalovirus antigens. A later analysis lacked HLA typing for the validation cohort, so it scored co-occurrence in that cohort across all 110 or so repertoires. The authors suggested that the approach could potentially be extended to other disease states and immunological phenotypes. A later analysis found that TCRs clustered in the first cohort also tended to co-occur in the roughly 110 validation repertoires, with 90% to 95% of cluster scores above 0. Most TCR sequences were observed very rarely across donors, whereas some public TCRs were present in many individuals.

Including cysteine and phenylalanine, the CDR3 has 16 amino acids. The read is trimmed to its CDR3 DNA, 48 bases read in frame from base 1. After removal of 5 bases from V and 5 bases from J, the junction retains 14 bases not matched to a gene. CDR1 and CDR2, looked up from the germline V gene, are MDHEN and SYDVKM. Libraries were constructed by the immunoSEQ multiplex PCR assay. The study's own analysis went as follows. A statistical classification framework was developed to diagnose cytomegalovirus status using the catalog of TCR beta chain sequences. Here the immuneACCESS table is served through TCRdb, limited to in-frame sequences with V and J called. Missing clones are a known gap in these copies; in checked studies unresolved V genes cover under half, and the rest lacks a known reason. The DNA was the basis for D and trimming; V, J and clone size are from that table. For this sample the table gives about 79,000 clones, of which over 85% were detected only once. The ten biggest clones cover about 3.9% of the sample.

Sequencing was carried out using PBMCs. The sequence is built from TRBV28 and TRBJ1-2; 7 middle bases align to TRBD1. The clonotype originates from a woman between 25 and 40 years old in good health and CMV-seronegative. The DNA sequence follows: TGTGCCAGCAGTCTTACGACAGGGCAAGGATATTATGGCTACACCTTC. Translation gives CASSLTTGQGYYGYTF.